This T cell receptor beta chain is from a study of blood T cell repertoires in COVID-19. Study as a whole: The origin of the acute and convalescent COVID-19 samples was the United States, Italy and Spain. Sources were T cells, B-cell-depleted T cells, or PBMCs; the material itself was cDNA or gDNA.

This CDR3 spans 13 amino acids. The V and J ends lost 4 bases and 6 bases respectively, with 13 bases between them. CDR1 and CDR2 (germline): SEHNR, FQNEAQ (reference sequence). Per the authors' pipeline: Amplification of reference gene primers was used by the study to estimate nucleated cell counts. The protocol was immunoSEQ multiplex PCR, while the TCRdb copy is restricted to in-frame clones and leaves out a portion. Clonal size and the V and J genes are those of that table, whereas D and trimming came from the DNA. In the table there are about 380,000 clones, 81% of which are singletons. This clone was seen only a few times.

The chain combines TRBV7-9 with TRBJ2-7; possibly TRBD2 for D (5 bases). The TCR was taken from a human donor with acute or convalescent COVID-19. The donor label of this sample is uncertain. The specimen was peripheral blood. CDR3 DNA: TGTGCCAGCAGCTACTCTAGCAGACGCGAGCAGTACTTC. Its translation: CASSYSSRREQYF. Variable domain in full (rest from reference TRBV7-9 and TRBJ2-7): DTGVSQNPRHKITKRGQNVTFRCDPISEHNRLYWYRQTLGQGPEFLTYFQNEAQLEKSRLLSDRFSAERPKGSFSTLEIQRTEQGDSAMYLCASSYSSRREQYFGPGTRLTVT.